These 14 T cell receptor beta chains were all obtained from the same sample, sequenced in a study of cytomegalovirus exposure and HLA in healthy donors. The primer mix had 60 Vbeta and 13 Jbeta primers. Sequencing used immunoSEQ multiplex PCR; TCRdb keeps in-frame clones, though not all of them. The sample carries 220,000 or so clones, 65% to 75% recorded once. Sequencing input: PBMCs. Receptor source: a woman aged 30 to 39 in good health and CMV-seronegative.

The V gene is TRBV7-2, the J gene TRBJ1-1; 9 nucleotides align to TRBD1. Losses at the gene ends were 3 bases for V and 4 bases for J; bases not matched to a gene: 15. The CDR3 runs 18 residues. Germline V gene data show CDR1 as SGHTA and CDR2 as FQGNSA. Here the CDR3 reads CASSLGTGYSRRSTEAFF. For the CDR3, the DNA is TGTGCCAGCAGCTTGGGGACAGGGTATAGTAGGCGTTCCACTGAAGCTTTCTTT.

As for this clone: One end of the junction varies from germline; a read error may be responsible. CDR3 DNA sequence: TGTGACAGCAGCTTGTGGGACAGGGGACTCTCTGGAAACACCATATATTTT. This codes for CDSSLWDRGLSGNTIYF. V gene TRBV5-6 combines with J gene TRBJ1-3; TRBD1 matches 10 bases. Germline V gene lookup returns CDR1 SGHDT and CDR2 YYEEEE. The CDR3 consists of 17 residues.

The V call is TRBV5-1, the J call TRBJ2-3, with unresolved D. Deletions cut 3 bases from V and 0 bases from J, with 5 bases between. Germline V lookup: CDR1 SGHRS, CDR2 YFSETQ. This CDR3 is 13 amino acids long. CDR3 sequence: CASSSQSTDTQYF. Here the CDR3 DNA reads TGCGCCAGCAGCTCACAGAGCACAGATACGCAGTATTTT.

The CDR3 loop reads CASSKETGENYGYTF. CDR3 DNA sequence: TGTGCCAGCAGCAAAGAAACAGGGGAGAACTATGGCTACACCTTC. The rearrangement joins TRBV21-1 to TRBJ1-2; the table's D call, TRBD1, has no DNA check behind it. TRBV21-1 is annotated as a pseudogene. This CDR3 contains 15 residues.

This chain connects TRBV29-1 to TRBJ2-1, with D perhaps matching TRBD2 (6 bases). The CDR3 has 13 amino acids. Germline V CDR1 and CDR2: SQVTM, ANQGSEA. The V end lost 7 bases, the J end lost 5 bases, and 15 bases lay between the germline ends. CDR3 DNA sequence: TGCAGCGGTTGGGGGGTTGGGCACAATGAGCAGTTCTTC. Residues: CSGWGVGHNEQFF.

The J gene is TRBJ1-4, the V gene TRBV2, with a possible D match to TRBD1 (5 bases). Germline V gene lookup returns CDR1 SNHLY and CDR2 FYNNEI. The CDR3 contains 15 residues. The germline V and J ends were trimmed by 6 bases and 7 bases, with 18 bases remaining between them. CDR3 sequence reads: CASRQLGGRGEKLFF. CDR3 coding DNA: TGTGCCAGCAGACAGCTGGGGGGTAGGGGTGAAAAACTGTTTTTT.

CDR3 region: CSVAGTSGATYEQYF. The CDR3 DNA sequence: TGCAGCGTTGCCGGGACTAGCGGGGCCACCTACGAGCAGTACTTC. The J gene is TRBJ2-7, the V gene TRBV29-1, with TRBD2 matching over 13 bases. The CDR3 sequence is 15 residues long. J lost 2 bases, V lost 4 bases, and 5 bases had no gene match. The germline gives CDR1 SQVTM, CDR2 ANQGSEA.

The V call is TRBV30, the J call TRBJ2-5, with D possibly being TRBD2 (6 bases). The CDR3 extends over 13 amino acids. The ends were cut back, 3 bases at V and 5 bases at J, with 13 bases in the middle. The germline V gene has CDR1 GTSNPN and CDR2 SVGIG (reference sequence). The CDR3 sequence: CAWRSGRRETQYF. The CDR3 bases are TGTGCCTGGAGGTCGGGGAGGAGGGAGACCCAGTACTTC.

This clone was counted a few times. In nucleotides, the CDR3 is TGTGCCAGCAGTTCCTCTAGCGGGACATTTTACAATGAGCAGTTCTTC. Amino acids: CASSSSSGTFYNEQFF. This chain joins TRBV6-5 and TRBJ2-1; 9 nucleotides align to TRBD2. The germline CDR1 and CDR2 sequences are MNHEY and SVGAGI. Trimming at V came to 4 bases and at J to 4 bases, leaving 8 bases not matched to a gene. This CDR3 region has 16 residues.

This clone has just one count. CDR3 residues: CASSQDLRVAASNTGELFF. CDR3 bases: TGCGCCAGCAGCCAAGATCTCAGGGTGGCCGCATCGAACACCGGGGAGCTGTTTTTT. The chain is built from TRBV4-1 and TRBJ2-2, with D perhaps TRBD1 (5 bases). There are 19 residues in the CDR3. Germline CDR1 reads MGHRA; CDR2 reads YSYEKL. Trimming left V 0 bases short and J 0 bases short, with 17 bases between.

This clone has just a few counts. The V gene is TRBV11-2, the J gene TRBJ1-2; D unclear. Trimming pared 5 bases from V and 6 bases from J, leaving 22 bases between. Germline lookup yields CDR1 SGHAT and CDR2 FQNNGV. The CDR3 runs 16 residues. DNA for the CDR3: TGTGCCAGCAGCACGGTCCGAGGAAGAAGAGGCCATGGCTACACCTTC. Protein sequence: CASSTVRGRRGHGYTF.

This chain's CDR3 is CASSQVRGQGETQYF. DNA of the CDR3: TGCGCCAGCAGCCAAGTCAGGGGGCAGGGGGAGACCCAGTACTTC. The V call is TRBV4-1, the J call TRBJ2-5; 8 bases are a match to TRBD1. This CDR3 is built from 15 residues. In germline, CDR1 is MGHRA, CDR2 YSYEKL. V shed 1 base and J 5 bases; nucleotides not matched to a gene: 6.

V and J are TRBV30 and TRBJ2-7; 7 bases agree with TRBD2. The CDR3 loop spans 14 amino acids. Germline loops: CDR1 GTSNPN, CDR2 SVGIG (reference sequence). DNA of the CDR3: TGTGCTTATACAACTAGCGAAATTCCCTACGAGCAGTACTTC. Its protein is CAYTTSEIPYEQYF.

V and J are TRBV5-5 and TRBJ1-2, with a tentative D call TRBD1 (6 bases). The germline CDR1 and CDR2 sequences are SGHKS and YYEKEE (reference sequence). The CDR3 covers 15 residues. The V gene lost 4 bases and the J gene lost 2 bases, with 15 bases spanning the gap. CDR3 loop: CASSHGITGNYGYTF. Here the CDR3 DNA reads TGTGCCAGCAGCCACGGAATTACAGGGAACTATGGCTACACCTTC.